This entry lists 21 T cell receptor beta chains sequenced from one sample in a study of cytomegalovirus exposure and HLA in healthy donors. This PCR relied on a set of 60 Vbeta primers and 13 Jbeta primers. Profiled with immunoSEQ multiplex PCR; TCRdb holds only in-frame clones, not every one. Counted here are more than 50,000 clones, more than 70% occurring once; the ten biggest clones make up about 23%. Material for sequencing was PBMCs. The receptors come from a man aged 50 to 60 in good health and CMV-seropositive.

Comments on this clone: One end of the junction varies from germline; a read error may be responsible. V usage is TRBV16 and J usage is TRBJ2-7; 9 bases match TRBD2. The CDR3 covers 16 residues. Germline V gives CDR1 KGHSY, CDR2 FQNENV. CDR3: CASSQGPGLASSEQYF. The CDR3 coding sequence is TGTGCCAGCAGCCAAGGTCCCGGACTAGCGTCCTCCGAGCAGTACTTC.

V is TRBV19 and J is TRBJ2-5, with a weak D call TRBD1 (6 bases). Trimming removed 0 bases from V and 5 bases from J, with 10 bases in between. CDR1 is LNHDA, CDR2 SQIVND, per germline (reference sequence). The CDR3 length is 14 residues. CDR3 DNA sequence: TGTGCCAGTAGTATAGATCCGAGGGGGGAGACCCAGTACTTC. Residues: CASSIDPRGETQYF.

The V and J genes are TRBV6-6 and TRBJ1-3, with 8 bases fitting TRBD1. The V gene's germline CDR1 is MNHNY and CDR2 SVGAGI (reference sequence). CDR3 length equals 12 residues. CDR3 protein: CATGGSGNTIYF. DNA for the CDR3: TGTGCTACAGGGGGCTCTGGAAACACCATATATTTT.

Here the CDR3 reads CASQTGANVLTF. The CDR3 DNA sequence: TGTGCCAGCCAGACTGGGGCCAACGTCCTGACTTTC. The chain recombines TRBV6-1 with TRBJ2-6; D ambiguous. Per germline, CDR1 MNHNS and CDR2 SASEGT. This CDR3 region has 12 residues. V lost 8 bases and J 2 bases, leaving 4 bases between the germline ends.

The rearrangement joins TRBV6-1 to TRBJ2-7, with D uncertain. V lost 7 bases and J lost 1, with 14 bases in between. This CDR3 spans 14 amino acids. Germline V lookup: CDR1 MNHNS, CDR2 SASEGT. CDR3 region: CASKLPERSYEQYF. Here the CDR3 DNA reads TGTGCCAGCAAGTTACCGGAGAGATCCTACGAGCAGTACTTC.

This chain joins TRBV7-9 and TRBJ1-3; TRBD1 is a possible D gene (5 bases). The CDR3 spans 14 residues. Trimming pared 5 bases from V and 0 bases from J, leaving 8 bases between. Looked up from germline, CDR1 is SEHNR and CDR2 is FQNEAQ (reference sequence). The CDR3 bases are TGTGCCAGCAGCATAGACAGCTCTGGAAACACCATATATTTT. Residues: CASSIDSSGNTIYF.

The rearrangement links TRBV7-7 to TRBJ1-1, with 9 positions matching TRBD1. CDR1 and CDR2 (germline): SSHAT, FNYEAQ (reference sequence). Trimming removed 5 bases from V and 5 bases from J; junction bases left unmatched: 3. This CDR3 region has 13 residues. The CDR3 sequence is CASSRDRGTEAFF. CDR3 DNA sequence: TGTGCCAGCAGCCGAGACAGGGGGACTGAAGCTTTCTTT.

This clone was counted only a few times. The rearrangement uses TRBV7-2 and TRBJ1-2; 10 bases are shared with TRBD1. Germline-derived CDR1 and CDR2 are SGHTA and FQGNSA. V was pared by 5 bases and J by 2 bases, with 14 bases of the junction left unmatched. CDR3 length: 18 amino acids. The CDR3 sequence is CASSIQPPGTGANYGYTF. In DNA form, the CDR3 reads TGTGCCAGCAGCATTCAACCCCCCGGGACAGGGGCGAACTATGGCTACACCTTC.

Turning to this clone: No conserved phenylalanine or tryptophan is present at the end of the CDR3, so a read error is the likely explanation. This chain links TRBV2 with TRBJ1-1; tentative D call: TRBD1 (5 bases). This CDR3 comprises 15 residues. Trimming left V 0 bases short and J 0 bases short, with 8 bases between. The V gene's germline CDR1 is SNHLY and CDR2 FYNNEI. CDR3 in amino acids: CASSEAGGLNTEAFL. For the CDR3, the DNA is TGTGCCAGCAGTGAAGCGGGGGGTTTGAACACTGAAGCTTTCCTT.

The chain employs TRBV5-1 and TRBJ1-1, with 12 bases identical to TRBD1. CDR1 SGHRS and CDR2 YFSETQ come from the germline V gene. The CDR3 has 16 residues. V gave up 4 bases and J gave up 3 bases; unmatched junction bases: 7. CDR3 DNA: TGCGCCAGCAGCGCCGGGACAGGGGGCGCTTACACTGAAGCTTTCTTT. It specifies CASSAGTGGAYTEAFF.

CDR3 in amino acids: CASSTPPGTTNTEAFF. As DNA, the CDR3 is TGTGCCAGCAGTACCCCCCCCGGGACAACGAACACTGAAGCTTTCTTT. The rearrangement uses TRBV2 and TRBJ1-1; maybe TRBD1 (6 bases). The CDR3 has 16 residues. Germline CDR1 and CDR2: SNHLY and FYNNEI. Trimming cost V 5 bases and J 1 base, with 17 bases left between them. The entire variable domain, with the rest obtained from reference TRBV2 and TRBJ1-1, is as follows: EPEVTQTPSHQVTQMGQEVILRCVPISNHLYFYWYRQILGQKVEFLVSFYNNEISEKSEIFDDQFSVERPDGSNFTLKIRSTKLEDSAMYFCASSTPPGTTNTEAFFGQGTRLTVV.

V is TRBV18 and J is TRBJ2-4; D may be TRBD2 (6 bases). The CDR3 runs 12 residues. V was clipped by 6 bases and J by 7 bases, with 10 bases between them. Germline CDR1 reads KGHSH; CDR2 reads LQKENI. This chain's CDR3 is CASSRGDNIQYF. DNA of the CDR3: TGTGCCAGCTCTCGCGGGGATAACATTCAGTACTTC.

This clone occurred a few times. The chain recombines TRBV4-1 with TRBJ2-7, with TRBD1 matching over 8 bases. Trimming took 3 bases from V and 4 from J; bases not matched to a gene: 8. This CDR3 has 15 residues. Germline V gives CDR1 MGHRA, CDR2 YSYEKL. CDR3 nucleotide sequence: TGCGCCAGCAGCCAGGAATCTCAGGGGGCTTACGAGCAGTACTTC. This gives the protein CASSQESQGAYEQYF.

V usage is TRBV5-1 and J usage is TRBJ1-1; 7 bases are shared with TRBD1. The CDR3 covers 14 residues. Germline CDR1 reads SGHRS; CDR2 reads YFSETQ. V lost 4 bases, J lost 7 bases, and 10 bases stayed unmatched. CDR3 amino acids: CASSHNDRADEAFF. DNA of the CDR3: TGCGCCAGCAGCCACAACGACAGGGCGGATGAAGCTTTCTTT.

The rearrangement joins TRBV19 to TRBJ2-2; 10 bases are a match to TRBD2. This CDR3 spans 19 amino acids. J was trimmed by 1 base and V by 7 bases; bases with no gene match: 15. Germline V gene data show CDR1 as LNHDA and CDR2 as SQIVND (reference sequence). The CDR3 reads CASTYRGLAGDQNTGELFF. The DNA for the CDR3 is TGTGCCAGTACTTATAGAGGGCTAGCGGGGGACCAGAACACCGGGGAGCTGTTTTTT.

This chain connects TRBV5-1 to TRBJ1-1; no clear D gene. The CDR3 runs to 17 residues. From germline, CDR1 is SGHRS and CDR2 YFSETQ. Trimming stripped 3 bases from V and 1 base from J, with 19 bases between. This chain's CDR3 is CASSWGGGFEENTEAFF. The CDR3 nucleotides are TGCGCCAGCAGCTGGGGTGGAGGGTTTGAAGAGAACACTGAAGCTTTCTTT.

The chain uses TRBV2 and TRBJ1-2, with D hard to call. V was pared by 4 bases and J by 4 bases, with 13 bases between. Per germline, CDR1 SNHLY and CDR2 FYNNEI. The CDR3 is 14 amino acids. CDR3 region: CASSANDGVYGYTF. As DNA, the CDR3 is TGTGCCAGCAGTGCAAACGACGGAGTCTATGGCTACACCTTC.

This clone came up once. The CDR3 protein is CASSTGTAYNEQFF. The CDR3 nucleotides read TGCGCCAGCAGCACCGGGACAGCCTACAATGAGCAGTTCTTC. V usage is TRBV10-1 and J usage is TRBJ2-1; 7 bases fit TRBD1. V trimming: 6 bases; J trimming: 2 bases; junction bases outside the gene matches: 4. CDR1 WNHNN and CDR2 SYGVQD come from the germline V gene (reference sequence). This CDR3 spans 14 amino acids.

This chain joins TRBV10-1 and TRBJ2-1; TRBD1 might be the D (8 bases). The V gene lost 4 bases and the J gene lost 9 bases, with 16 bases spanning the gap. Germline CDR1 is WNHNN and CDR2 is SYGVQD (reference sequence). CDR3 length equals 14 residues. This CDR3 is CASSVQGEGSEQFF. CDR3 bases: TGCGCCAGCAGTGTACAGGGGGAGGGTAGTGAGCAGTTCTTC.

The chain joins TRBV29-1 to TRBJ2-6; maybe TRBD1 (6 bases). The CDR3 totals 14 residues. V was shortened by 5 bases and J by 4 bases, with 12 bases between the two germline ends. Germline CDR1 and CDR2: SQVTM and ANQGSEA. The CDR3 loop reads CSVQVGAGANVLTF. CDR3 coding DNA: TGCAGCGTTCAAGTGGGGGCCGGGGCCAACGTCCTGACTTTC.

The chain combines TRBV29-1 with TRBJ2-7; TRBD2 aligns across 15 bases. V shed 6 bases, J shed 6 bases, and the junction held 9 bases outside the gene matches. This CDR3 comprises 15 residues. The germline CDR1 and CDR2 sequences are SQVTM and ANQGSEA. The CDR3 nucleotides are TGCAGCGTCGCGGGGACTAGCGGGAGGTCTTCCGAGCAGTACTTC. Its protein product is CSVAGTSGRSSEQYF.